The rows below give T cell receptor beta chains drawn from one sample of a study of cytomegalovirus exposure and HLA in healthy donors. Clones were read by immunoSEQ multiplex PCR, and TCRdb kept only the in-frame ones, dropping some. This sample has over 150,000 clones; 65% to 85% occur once, and the top ten carry more than 1.2%. Material for sequencing was PBMCs. All receptors come from a man between 60 and 75 years old in good health and CMV-seronegative. Each CDR3 is given with its conserved first and last residue. A D gene is named only where the DNA matches it firmly. Expanded clones are given a class, and other clones once, few, many or no size at all.

-,TRBV11-2,TRBJ2-5,-,TGTGCCAGCAGCCACTATCTAGGCGACCAAGAGACCCAGTACTTC,CASSHYLGDQETQYF
-,TRBV29-1,TRBJ1-5,-,TGCAGCCCCCGACCCAGAGATCTGCGGAGCAATCAGCCCCAGCATTTT,CSPRPRDLRSNQPQHF
-,TRBV23-1,TRBJ2-2,-,TGCGCCAGCAGTCCAACGACACGGATAAACACCGGGGAGCTGTTTTTT,CASSPTTRINTGELFF
-,TRBV5-4,TRBJ2-1,TRBD2,TGTGCCAGCAGCGTACTGGGACTAGTGGGGGGCAATGAGCAGTTCTTC,CASSVLGLVGGNEQFF
-,TRBV7-2,TRBJ1-6,-,TGTGCCAGCAGGCGTTCCGTCTATAATTCACCCCTCCACTTT,CASRRSVYNSPLHF
-,TRBV28,TRBJ1-3,TRBD1,TGTGCCAGCACCGGGACAGGGGGCTTTTTCTCTGGAAACACCATATATTTT,CASTGTGGFFSGNTIYF
-,TRBV5-1,TRBJ1-5,-,TGCGCCAGCAGCTTGGACGGGTATAGCAATCAGCCCCAGCATTTT,CASSLDGYSNQPQHF
once,TRBV7-2,TRBJ2-3,-,TGTGCCAGCAGCCCGGCGGCGGTCACAGATACGCAGTATTTT,CASSPAAVTDTQYF
-,TRBV4-3,TRBJ2-7,TRBD2,TGCGCCAGCAGCCAAGAGTTCAGCGGGGGAGCCTACGAGCAGTACTTC,CASSQEFSGGAYEQYF
-,TRBV5-4,TRBJ2-7,TRBD1,TGTGCCAGCAGCTACGGACAGGGGCCCTCCTACGAGCAGTACTTC,CASSYGQGPSYEQYF
-,TRBV5-6,TRBJ2-5,-,TGTGCCAGCAGCTTCAGGAACTGGGAGACCCAGTACTTC,CASSFRNWETQYF
once,TRBV15,TRBJ2-7,TRBD2,TGTGCCACCAGCAGAGAACTAGCGGGAGTTGGAGAGCAGTACTTC,CATSRELAGVGEQYF
-,TRBV7-3,TRBJ2-2,TRBD2,TGTGCCAGCGGGTGGGGGGGACACACCGGGGAGCTGTTTTTT,CASGWGGHTGELFF
-,TRBV7-2,TRBJ2-7,TRBD1,TGTGCCAGCAGCCGGGACAGGGGGCGGTACGAGCAGTACTTC,CASSRDRGRYEQYF
medium-sized,TRBV5-1,TRBJ2-7,-,TGCGCCAGCAGCATGGAAGGGGGGGAAGAGCAGTACTTC,CASSMEGGEEQYF
-,TRBV6-5,TRBJ1-5,TRBD1,TGTGCCAGCAGTCAAACAGGGGACAGCAATCAGCCCCAGCATTTT,CASSQTGDSNQPQHF
-,TRBV25-1,TRBJ1-2,-,TGTGCCAGCAGTCAGAACTATGGCTACACCTTC,CASSQNYGYTF
-,TRBV19,TRBJ2-1,TRBD2,TGTGCCAGTAGTATGTTCCCAGCGGGGGTGTACAATGAGCAGTTCTTC,CASSMFPAGVYNEQFF
few,TRBV7-2,TRBJ2-3,TRBD1,TGTGCCAGCAGCCTCCCGGGACAGGGGGCTCGGACAGATACGCAGTATTTT,CASSLPGQGARTDTQYF
once,TRBV5-1,TRBJ2-2,-,TGCGCCAGCAGCTTGGCCCAGGGAACTTTTCCCGGGGAGCTGTTTTTT,CASSLAQGTFPGELFF
-,TRBV10-3,TRBJ2-7,TRBD1,TGTGCCATCAGTGAGCGCGGGACAGGGAGTTCCTACGAGCAGTACTTC,CAISERGTGSSYEQYF
-,TRBV13,TRBJ2-2,TRBD1,TGTGCCAGCAGCTCAGGCCTCCGGACAGGGAGGACCGGGGAGCTGTTTTTT,CASSSGLRTGRTGELFF
-,TRBV10-1,TRBJ2-1,-,TGCGCCAGCAGTGTAGGAGGGAGGTATGAGCAGTTCTTC,CASSVGGRYEQFF
few,TRBV6-5,TRBJ2-1,TRBD2,TGTGCCAGCAGTTTTCCGGGGGAGGGAAATGAGCAGTTCTTC,CASSFPGEGNEQFF
-,TRBV7-2,TRBJ1-1,-,TGTGCCAGCAGCTTAGTACCAGGGGACACTGAAGCTTTCTTT,CASSLVPGDTEAFF
few,TRBV28,TRBJ2-7,TRBD1,TGTGCCAGCAGCCCGGGACAGTCCTACGAGCAGTACTTC,CASSPGQSYEQYF
-,TRBV6-1,TRBJ1-4,-,TGTGCCAGCAGTGAAGCAGCGGGCTCTGGAGAAAAACTGTTTTTT,CASSEAAGSGEKLFF
-,TRBV10-2,TRBJ2-1,-,TGCGCCAGCAGTGATATGGCGGGAAGCTCCTACAATGAGCAGTTCTTC,CASSDMAGSSYNEQFF